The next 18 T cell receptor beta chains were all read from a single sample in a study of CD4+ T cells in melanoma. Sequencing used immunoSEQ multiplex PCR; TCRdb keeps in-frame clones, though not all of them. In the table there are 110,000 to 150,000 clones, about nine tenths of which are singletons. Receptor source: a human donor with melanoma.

The CDR3 region is CASSGGGTENTGELFF. The CDR3 DNA is TGTGCCAGCAGTGGCGGAGGGACAGAAAACACCGGGGAGCTGTTTTTT. The rearrangement joins TRBV6-1 to TRBJ2-2; perhaps TRBD1 as D (7 bases). V was cut by 4 bases and J by 2 bases, with 14 bases left in between. This CDR3 spans 16 amino acids. Germline lookup yields CDR1 MNHNS and CDR2 SASEGT.

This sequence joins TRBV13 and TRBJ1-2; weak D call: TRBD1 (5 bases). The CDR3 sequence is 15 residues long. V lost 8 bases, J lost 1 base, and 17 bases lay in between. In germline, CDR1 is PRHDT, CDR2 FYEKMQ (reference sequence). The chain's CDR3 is CASGAANSHNYGYTF. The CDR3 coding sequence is TGTGCCAGCGGGGCGGCGAACAGCCATAACTATGGCTACACCTTC.

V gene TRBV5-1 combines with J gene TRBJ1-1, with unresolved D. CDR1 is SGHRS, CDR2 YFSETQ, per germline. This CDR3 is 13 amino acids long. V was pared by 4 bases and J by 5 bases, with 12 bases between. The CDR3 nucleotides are TGCGCCAGCAGCGAAAGTTTGGCTACTGAAGCTTTCTTT. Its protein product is CASSESLATEAFF.

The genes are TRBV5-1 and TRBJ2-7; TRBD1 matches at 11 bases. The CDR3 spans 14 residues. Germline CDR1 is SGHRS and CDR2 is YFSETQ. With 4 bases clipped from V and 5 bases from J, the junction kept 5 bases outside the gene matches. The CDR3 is CASSLGQGANEQYF. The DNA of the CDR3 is TGCGCCAGCAGCCTTGGACAGGGGGCCAACGAGCAGTACTTC. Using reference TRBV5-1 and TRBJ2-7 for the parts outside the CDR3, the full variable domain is KAGVTQTPRYLIKTRGQQVTLSCSPISGHRSVSWYQQTPGQGLQFLFEYFSETQRNKGNFPGRFSGRQFSNSRSEMNVSTLELGDSALYLCASSLGQGANEQYFGPGTRLTVT.

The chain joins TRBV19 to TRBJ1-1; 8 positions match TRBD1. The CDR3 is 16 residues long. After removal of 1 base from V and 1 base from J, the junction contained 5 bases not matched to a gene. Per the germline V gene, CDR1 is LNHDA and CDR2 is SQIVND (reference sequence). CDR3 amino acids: CASSIGQGTPNTEAFF. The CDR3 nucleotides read TGTGCCAGTAGTATAGGACAGGGGACTCCGAACACTGAAGCTTTCTTT. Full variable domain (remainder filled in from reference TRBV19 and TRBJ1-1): DGGITQSPKYLFRKEGQNVTLSCEQNLNHDAMYWYRQDPGQGLRLIYYSQIVNDFQKGDIAEGYSVSREKKESFPLTVTSAQKNPTAFYLCASSIGQGTPNTEAFFGQGTRLTVV.

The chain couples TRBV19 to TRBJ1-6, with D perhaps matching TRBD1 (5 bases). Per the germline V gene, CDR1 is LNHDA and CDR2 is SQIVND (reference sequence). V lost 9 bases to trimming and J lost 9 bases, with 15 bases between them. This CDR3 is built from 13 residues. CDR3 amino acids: CASREVVLSPLHF. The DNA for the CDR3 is TGTGCCAGCAGGGAAGTGGTCCTTTCACCCCTCCACTTT.

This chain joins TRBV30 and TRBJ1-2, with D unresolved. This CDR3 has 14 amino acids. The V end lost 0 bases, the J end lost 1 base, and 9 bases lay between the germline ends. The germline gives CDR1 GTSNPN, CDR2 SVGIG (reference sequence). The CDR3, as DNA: TGTGCCTGGAGTGTACTTTGGAATAACTATGGCTACACCTTC. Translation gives CAWSVLWNNYGYTF.

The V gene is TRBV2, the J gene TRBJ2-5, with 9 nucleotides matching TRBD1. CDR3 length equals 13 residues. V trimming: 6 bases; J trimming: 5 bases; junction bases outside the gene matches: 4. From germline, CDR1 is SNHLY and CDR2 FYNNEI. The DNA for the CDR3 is TGTGCCAGCAGGGACAGGGGTCGTGAGACCCAGTACTTC. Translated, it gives CASRDRGRETQYF.

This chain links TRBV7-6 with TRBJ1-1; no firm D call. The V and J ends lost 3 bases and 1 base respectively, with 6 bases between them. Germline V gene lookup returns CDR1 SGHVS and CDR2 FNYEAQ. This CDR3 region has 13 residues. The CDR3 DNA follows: TGTGCCAGCAGCTTTACATCGAACACTGAAGCTTTCTTT. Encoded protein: CASSFTSNTEAFF.

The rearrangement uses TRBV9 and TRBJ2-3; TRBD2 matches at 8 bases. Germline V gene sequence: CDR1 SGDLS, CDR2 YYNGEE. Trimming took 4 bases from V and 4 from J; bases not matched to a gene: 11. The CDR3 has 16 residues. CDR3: CASSLLGLGDPDTQYF. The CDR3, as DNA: TGTGCCAGCAGCCTACTGGGACTAGGGGATCCAGATACGCAGTATTTT.

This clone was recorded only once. DNA of the CDR3: TGTGCCAGCAGCTTAGAGTTCGGGACAGGGGGTACCTACGAGCAGTACTTC. It yields the protein CASSLEFGTGGTYEQYF. The chain is built from TRBV11-2 and TRBJ2-7; 11 bases are a match to TRBD1. Trimming took 0 bases from V and 2 from J; bases not matched to a gene: 6. The CDR3 spans 17 residues. The germline CDR1 and CDR2 sequences are SGHAT and FQNNGV. The full variable domain, in which reference TRBV11-2 and TRBJ2-7 provide the parts outside the CDR3, is EAGVAQSPRYKIIEKRQSVAFWCNPISGHATLYWYQQILGQGPKLLIQFQNNGVVDDSQLPKDRFSAERLKGVDSTLKIQPAKLEDSAVYLCASSLEFGTGGTYEQYFGPGTRLTVT.

The CDR3 sequence is CASSEQGDYQPQHF. The CDR3 DNA follows: TGTGCCAGCAGTGAACAGGGGGATTATCAGCCCCAGCATTTT. The J gene is TRBJ1-5, the V gene TRBV6-1; 7 nucleotides match TRBD1. The CDR3 has 14 amino acids. From germline, CDR1 is MNHNS and CDR2 SASEGT. The V segment lost 2 bases and the J segment 5 bases; nucleotides outside the gene matches: 3.

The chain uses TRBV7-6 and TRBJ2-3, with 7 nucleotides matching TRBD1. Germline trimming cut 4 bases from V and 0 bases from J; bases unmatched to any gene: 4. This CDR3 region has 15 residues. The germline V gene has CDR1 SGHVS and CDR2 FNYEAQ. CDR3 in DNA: TGTGCCAGCAGCTCGAGACAGGGAAGCACAGATACGCAGTATTTT. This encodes CASSSRQGSTDTQYF.

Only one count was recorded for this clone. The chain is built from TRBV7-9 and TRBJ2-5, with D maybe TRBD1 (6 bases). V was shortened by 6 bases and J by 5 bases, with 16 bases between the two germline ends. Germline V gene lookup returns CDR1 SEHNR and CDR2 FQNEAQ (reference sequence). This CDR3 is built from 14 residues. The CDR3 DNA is TGTGCCAGCAGGCCTAACAGGGTACCGGAGACCCAGTACTTC. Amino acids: CASRPNRVPETQYF.

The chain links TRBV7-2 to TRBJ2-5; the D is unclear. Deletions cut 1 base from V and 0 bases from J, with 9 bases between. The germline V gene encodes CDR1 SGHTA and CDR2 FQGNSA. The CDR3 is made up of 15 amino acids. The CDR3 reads CASSLGPRYQETQYF. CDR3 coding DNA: TGTGCCAGCAGCTTAGGGCCCCGGTACCAAGAGACCCAGTACTTC.

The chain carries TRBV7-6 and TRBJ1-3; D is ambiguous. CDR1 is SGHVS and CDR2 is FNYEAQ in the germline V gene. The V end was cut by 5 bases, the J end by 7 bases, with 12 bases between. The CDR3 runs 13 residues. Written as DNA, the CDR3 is TGTGCCAGCAGCGATGTGAACGGGAACACCATATATTTT. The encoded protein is CASSDVNGNTIYF.

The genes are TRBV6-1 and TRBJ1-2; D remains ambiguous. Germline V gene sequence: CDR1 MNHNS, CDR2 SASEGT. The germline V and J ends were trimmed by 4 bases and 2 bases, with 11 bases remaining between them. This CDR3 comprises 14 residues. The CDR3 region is CASSVSLLNYGYTF. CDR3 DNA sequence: TGTGCCAGCAGTGTTAGCTTATTAAACTATGGCTACACCTTC.

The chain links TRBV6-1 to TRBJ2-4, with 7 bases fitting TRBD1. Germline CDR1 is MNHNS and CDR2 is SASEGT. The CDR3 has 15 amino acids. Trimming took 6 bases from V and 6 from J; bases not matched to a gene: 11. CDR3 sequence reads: CASRGQVERTNIQYF. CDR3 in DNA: TGTGCCAGCAGAGGACAGGTTGAGCGTACAAACATTCAGTACTTC.